The clone carrying this T cell receptor beta chain was counted at least ten times. Trimming stripped 8 bases from V and 2 bases from J, with 14 bases between. The germline V gene has CDR1 KGHDR and CDR2 SFDVKD. The CDR3 is made up of 14 amino acids. Amplification yielded TCR beta CDR3 regions, with RNA transcripts as the source. The primer set for the first-round RT-PCR of the TCR CDR3 was HTBI. TCRdb fed the multiplex PCR reads into MiXCR, producing one record per CDR3 protein. The data contain around 660,000 distinct CDR3 sequences, 45% of them singletons. The data were obtained in a study of T cells in Graves' hyperthyroidism and ophthalmopathy.

The origin of this receptor is an adult man with Graves' disease, either hyperthyroidism or ophthalmopathy (not recorded which). The sample consisted of peripheral blood or thyroid tissue (not recorded which). The rearrangement uses TRBV24-1 and TRBJ1-1; tentatively, D is TRBD1 (5 bases). Written as DNA, the CDR3 is TGTGCCACCACCTCGGGGCAGAGAAACACTGAAGCTTTCTTT. Translation: CATTSGQRNTEAFF.